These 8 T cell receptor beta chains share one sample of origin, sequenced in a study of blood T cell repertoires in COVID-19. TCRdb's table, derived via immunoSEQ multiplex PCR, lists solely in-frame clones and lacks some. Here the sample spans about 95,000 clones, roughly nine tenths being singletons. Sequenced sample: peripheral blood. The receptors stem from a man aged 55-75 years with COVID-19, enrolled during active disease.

The CDR3 loop is CASSLDRVKQYF. CDR3 coding DNA: TGTGCCAGCAGCTTGGACAGGGTTAAGCAGTACTTC. The rearrangement joins TRBV5-8 to TRBJ2-7; a possible D gene is TRBD1 (6 bases). CDR3 size: 12 residues. Germline V gene lookup returns CDR1 SGHTS and CDR2 YDEGEE. Between the trimmed V and J ends, which lost 0 bases and 8 bases, there was a span of 9 bases.

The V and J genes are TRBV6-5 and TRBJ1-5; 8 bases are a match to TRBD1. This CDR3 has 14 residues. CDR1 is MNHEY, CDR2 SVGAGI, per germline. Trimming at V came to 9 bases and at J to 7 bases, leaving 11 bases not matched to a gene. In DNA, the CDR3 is TGTGCCAGTACTCCGGGACAGGTAACCCAGCCCCAGCATTTT. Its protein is CASTPGQVTQPQHF.

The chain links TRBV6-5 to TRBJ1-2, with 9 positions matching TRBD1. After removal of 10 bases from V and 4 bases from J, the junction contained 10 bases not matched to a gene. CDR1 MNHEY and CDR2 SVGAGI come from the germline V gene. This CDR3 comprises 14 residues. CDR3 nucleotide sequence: TGTGCCACCAGGACCGGACAGGGGAGCTATGGCTACACCTTC. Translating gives CATRTGQGSYGYTF.

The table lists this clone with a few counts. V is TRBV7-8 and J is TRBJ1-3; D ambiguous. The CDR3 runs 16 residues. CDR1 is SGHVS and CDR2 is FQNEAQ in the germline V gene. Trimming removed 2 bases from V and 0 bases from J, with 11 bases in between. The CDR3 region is CASSLRWGASGNTIYF. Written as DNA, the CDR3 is TGTGCCAGCAGCTTACGGTGGGGAGCCTCTGGAAACACCATATATTTT.

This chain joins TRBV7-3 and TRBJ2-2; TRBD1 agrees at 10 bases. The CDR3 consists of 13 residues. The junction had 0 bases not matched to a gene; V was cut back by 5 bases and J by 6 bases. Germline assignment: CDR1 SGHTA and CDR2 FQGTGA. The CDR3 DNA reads TGTGCCAGCAGCGGACAGGGGGCCGGGGAGCTGTTTTTT. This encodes CASSGQGAGELFF. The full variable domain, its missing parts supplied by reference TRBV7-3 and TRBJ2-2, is GAGVSQTPSNKVTEKGKYVELRCDPISGHTALYWYRQSLGQGPEFLIYFQGTGAADDSGLPNDRFFAVRPEGSVSTLKIQRTERGDSAVYLCASSGQGAGELFFGEGSRLTVL.

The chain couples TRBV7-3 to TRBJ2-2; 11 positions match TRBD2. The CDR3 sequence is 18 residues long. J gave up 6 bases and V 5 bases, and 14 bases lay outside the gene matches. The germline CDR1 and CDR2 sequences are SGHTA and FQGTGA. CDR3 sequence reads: CASSLPRGSGRVAGELFF. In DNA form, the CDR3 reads TGTGCCAGCAGCCTCCCCCGTGGTAGCGGGAGGGTCGCCGGGGAGCTGTTTTTT.

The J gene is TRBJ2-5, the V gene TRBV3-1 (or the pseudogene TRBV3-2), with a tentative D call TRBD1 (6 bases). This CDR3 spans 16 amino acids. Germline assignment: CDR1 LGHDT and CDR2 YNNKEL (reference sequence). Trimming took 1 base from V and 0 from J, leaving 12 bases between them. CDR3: CASSQGQAGDQETQYF. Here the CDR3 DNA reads TGTGCCAGCAGCCAAGGACAGGCGGGTGACCAAGAGACCCAGTACTTC.

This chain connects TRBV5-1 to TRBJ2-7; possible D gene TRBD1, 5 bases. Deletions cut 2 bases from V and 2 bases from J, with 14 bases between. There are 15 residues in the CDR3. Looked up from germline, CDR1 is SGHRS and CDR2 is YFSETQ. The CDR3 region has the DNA TGCGCCAGCAGCTTTGGGGCAGGGTTGACCTACGAGCAGTACTTC. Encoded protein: CASSFGAGLTYEQYF.